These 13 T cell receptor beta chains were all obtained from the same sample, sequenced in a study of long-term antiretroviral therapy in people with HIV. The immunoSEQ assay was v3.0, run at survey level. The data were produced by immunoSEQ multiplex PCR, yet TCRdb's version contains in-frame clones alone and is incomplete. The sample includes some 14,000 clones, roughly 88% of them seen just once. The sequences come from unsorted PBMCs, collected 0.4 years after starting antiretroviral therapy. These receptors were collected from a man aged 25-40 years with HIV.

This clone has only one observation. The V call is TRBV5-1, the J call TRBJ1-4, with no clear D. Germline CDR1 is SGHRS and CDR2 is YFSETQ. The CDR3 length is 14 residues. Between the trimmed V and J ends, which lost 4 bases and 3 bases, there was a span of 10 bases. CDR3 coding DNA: TGCGCCAGCAGCCCGGGTATTGCTAATGAAAAACTGTTTTTT. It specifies CASSPGIANEKLFF.

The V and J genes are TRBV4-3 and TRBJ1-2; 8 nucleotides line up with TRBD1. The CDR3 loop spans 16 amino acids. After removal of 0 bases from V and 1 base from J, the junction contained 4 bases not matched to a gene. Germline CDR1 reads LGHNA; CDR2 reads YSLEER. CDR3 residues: CASSQDQGAYNYGYTF. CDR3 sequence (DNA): TGCGCCAGCAGCCAAGACCAGGGGGCCTATAACTATGGCTACACCTTC.

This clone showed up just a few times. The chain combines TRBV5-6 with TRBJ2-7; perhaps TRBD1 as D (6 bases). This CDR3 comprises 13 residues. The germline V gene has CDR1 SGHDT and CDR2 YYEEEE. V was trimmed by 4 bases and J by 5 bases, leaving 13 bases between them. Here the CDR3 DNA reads TGTGCCAGCAGCCCAACGGGACACCACGAGCAGTACTTC. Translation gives CASSPTGHHEQYF.

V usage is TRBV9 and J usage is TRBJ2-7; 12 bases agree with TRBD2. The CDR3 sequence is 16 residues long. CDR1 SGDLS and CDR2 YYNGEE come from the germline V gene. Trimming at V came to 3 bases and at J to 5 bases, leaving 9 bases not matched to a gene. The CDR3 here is CASSARLAGAADEQYF. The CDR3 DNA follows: TGTGCCAGCAGCGCCAGACTAGCGGGGGCAGCCGACGAGCAGTACTTC.

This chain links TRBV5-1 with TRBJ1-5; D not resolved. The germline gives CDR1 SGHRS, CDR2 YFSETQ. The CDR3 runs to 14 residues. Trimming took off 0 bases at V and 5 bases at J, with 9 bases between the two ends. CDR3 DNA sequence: TGCGCCAGCAGCTTGGGACTTGGGGATCAGCCCCAGCATTTT. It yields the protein CASSLGLGDQPQHF.

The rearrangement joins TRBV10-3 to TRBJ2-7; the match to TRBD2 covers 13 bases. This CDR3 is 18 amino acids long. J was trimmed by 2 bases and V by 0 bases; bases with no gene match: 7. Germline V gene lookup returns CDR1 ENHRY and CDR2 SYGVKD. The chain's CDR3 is CAISESITSGGATYEQYF. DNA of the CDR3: TGTGCCATCAGTGAGTCGATAACTAGCGGGGGGGCGACCTACGAGCAGTACTTC.

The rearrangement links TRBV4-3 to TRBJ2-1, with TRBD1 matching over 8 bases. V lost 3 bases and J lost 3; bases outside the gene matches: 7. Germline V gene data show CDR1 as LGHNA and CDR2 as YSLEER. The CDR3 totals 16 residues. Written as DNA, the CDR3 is TGCGCCAGCAGCCAGACGACAGGGGATTTCTACAATGAGCAGTTCTTC. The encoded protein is CASSQTTGDFYNEQFF.

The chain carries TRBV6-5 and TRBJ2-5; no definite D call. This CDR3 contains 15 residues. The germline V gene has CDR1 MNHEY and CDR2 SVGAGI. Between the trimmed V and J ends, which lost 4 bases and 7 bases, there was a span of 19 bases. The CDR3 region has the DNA TGTGCCAGCAGTTCGAACGGACGTCCCCGGGCGACCCAGTACTTC. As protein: CASSSNGRPRATQYF.

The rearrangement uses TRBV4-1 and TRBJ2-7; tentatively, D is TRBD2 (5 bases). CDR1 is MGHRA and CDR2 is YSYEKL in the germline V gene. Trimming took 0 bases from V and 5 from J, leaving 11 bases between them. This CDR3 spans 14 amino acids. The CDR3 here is CASSQERGTHEQYF. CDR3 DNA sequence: TGCGCCAGCAGCCAAGAACGGGGAACCCACGAGCAGTACTTC.

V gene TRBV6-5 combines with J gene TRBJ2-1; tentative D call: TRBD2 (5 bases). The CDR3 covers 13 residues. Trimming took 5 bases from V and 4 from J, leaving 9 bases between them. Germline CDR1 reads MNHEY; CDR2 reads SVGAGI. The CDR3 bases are TGTGCCAGCAGTGTCCCGGGGTACAATGAGCAGTTCTTC. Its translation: CASSVPGYNEQFF.

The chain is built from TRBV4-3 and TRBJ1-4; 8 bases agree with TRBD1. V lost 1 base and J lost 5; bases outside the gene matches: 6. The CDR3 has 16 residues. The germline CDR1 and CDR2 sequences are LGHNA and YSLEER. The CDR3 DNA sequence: TGCGCCAGCAGCCAAGGGGACAGGTCATGGAATGAAAAACTGTTTTTT. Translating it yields CASSQGDRSWNEKLFF.

CDR3 bases: TGTGCCAGCAGTGCCGGCAGGGCGGACTATGGCTACACCTTC. It encodes CASSAGRADYGYTF. This chain links TRBV6-1 with TRBJ1-2; perhaps TRBD1 as D (5 bases). This CDR3 has 14 residues. V lost 4 bases to trimming and J lost 3 bases, with 12 bases between them. Germline CDR1 reads MNHNS; CDR2 reads SASEGT.

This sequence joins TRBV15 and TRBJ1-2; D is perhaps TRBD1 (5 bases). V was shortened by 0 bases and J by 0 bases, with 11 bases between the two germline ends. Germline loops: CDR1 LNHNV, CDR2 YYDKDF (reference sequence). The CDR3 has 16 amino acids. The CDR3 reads CATSRDRGPSNYGYTF. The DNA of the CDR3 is TGTGCCACCAGCAGAGATAGGGGTCCCTCTAACTATGGCTACACCTTC. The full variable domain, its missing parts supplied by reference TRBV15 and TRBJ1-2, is DAMVIQNPRYQVTQFGKPVTLSCSQTLNHNVMYWYQQKSSQAPKLLFHYYDKDFNNEADTPDNFQSRRPNTSFCFLDIRSPGLGDTAMYLCATSRDRGPSNYGYTFGSGTRLTVV.